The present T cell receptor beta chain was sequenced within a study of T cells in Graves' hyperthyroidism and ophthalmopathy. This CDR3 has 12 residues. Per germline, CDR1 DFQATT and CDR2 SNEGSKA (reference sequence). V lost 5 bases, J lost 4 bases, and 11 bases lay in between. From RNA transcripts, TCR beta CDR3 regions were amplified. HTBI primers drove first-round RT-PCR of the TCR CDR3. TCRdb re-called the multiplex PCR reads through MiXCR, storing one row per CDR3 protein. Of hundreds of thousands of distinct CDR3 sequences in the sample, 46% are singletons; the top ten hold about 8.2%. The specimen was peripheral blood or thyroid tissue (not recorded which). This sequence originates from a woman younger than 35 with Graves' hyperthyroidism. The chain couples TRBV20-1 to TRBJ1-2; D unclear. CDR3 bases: TGCAGTGCTGCACCGCCAACCTATGGCTACACCTTC. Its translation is CSAAPPTYGYTF.